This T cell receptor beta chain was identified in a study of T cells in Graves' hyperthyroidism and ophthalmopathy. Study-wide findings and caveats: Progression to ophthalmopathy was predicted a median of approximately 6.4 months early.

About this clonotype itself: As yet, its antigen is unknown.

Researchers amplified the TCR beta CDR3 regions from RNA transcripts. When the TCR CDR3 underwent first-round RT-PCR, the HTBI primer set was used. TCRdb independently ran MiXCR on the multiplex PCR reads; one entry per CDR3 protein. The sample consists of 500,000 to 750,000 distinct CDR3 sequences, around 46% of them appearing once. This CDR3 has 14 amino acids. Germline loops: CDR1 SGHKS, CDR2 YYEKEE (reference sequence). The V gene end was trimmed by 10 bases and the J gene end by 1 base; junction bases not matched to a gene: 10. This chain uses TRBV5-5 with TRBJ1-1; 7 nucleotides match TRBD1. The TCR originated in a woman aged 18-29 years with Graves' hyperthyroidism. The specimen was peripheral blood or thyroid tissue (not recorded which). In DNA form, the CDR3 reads TGTGCCTGCAATCCGGGACAGAGGAACACTGAAGCTTTCTTT. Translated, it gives CACNPGQRNTEAFF.